This TCR beta chain derives from a study of neoadjuvant nivolumab and ipilimumab in lung cancer. Whole-study results and caveats: Higher pretherapy blood TCR richness went with higher resected-tumor richness. Compared with tumor-adjacent uninvolved lung, resected tumors showed greater richness and clonality. TCR clonality did not significantly correlate with pathologic tumor regression.

The repertoire was sequenced with immunoSEQ multiplex PCR; TCRdb's copy has only in-frame clones and lacks some. The sample yields thousands of clones, roughly 77% seen once. V was pared by 7 bases and J by 8 bases, with 11 bases of the junction left unmatched. CDR3 length equals 13 residues. Germline CDR1 MNHNS, CDR2 SASEGT. On this clone: No antigen is known for it.

The receptor was derived from an adult with non-small cell lung cancer. The sequences come from tumor tissue, collected after neoadjuvant nivolumab, alone or with ipilimumab, at or shortly before surgery. V usage is TRBV6-1 and J usage is TRBJ2-7, with 7 bases fitting TRBD1. The CDR3 sequence is CASTSGTAIQQYF. In DNA, the CDR3 is TGTGCCAGCACAAGTGGGACAGCTATCCAGCAGTACTTC.